This entry lists 2 T cell receptor beta chains sequenced from one sample in a study of cytomegalovirus exposure and HLA in healthy donors. The PCR employed 60 Vbeta primers together with 13 Jbeta primers. TCRdb keeps only in-frame clones here, not all; method: immunoSEQ multiplex PCR. The table has under 200,000 clones, around 68% seen once. Sample: PBMCs. The receptors were sampled from a man in his forties or fifties in good health and CMV-seronegative.

This clone was picked up a small number of times. The rearrangement links TRBV4-3 to TRBJ2-1, with TRBD2 matching 10 bases. The CDR3 runs 17 residues. The ends lost 1 base at V and 2 bases at J; junction bases unmatched: 5. The germline CDR1 and CDR2 sequences are LGHNA and YSLEER. The DNA for the CDR3 is TGCGCCAGCAGCCAAGGCATCCTAGCGGGAGCCTACAATGAGCAGTTCTTC. Translated, it gives CASSQGILAGAYNEQFF.

This chain joins TRBV7-9 and TRBJ2-2; 8 nucleotides agree with TRBD2. V was pared by 1 base and J by 4 bases, with 5 bases of the junction left unmatched. The germline V gene has CDR1 SEHNR and CDR2 FQNEAQ (reference sequence). The CDR3 spans 16 residues. CDR3 in amino acids: CASSLVAGYRTGELFF. The CDR3 DNA reads as TGTGCCAGCAGCTTAGTAGCGGGGTACCGCACCGGGGAGCTGTTTTTT.